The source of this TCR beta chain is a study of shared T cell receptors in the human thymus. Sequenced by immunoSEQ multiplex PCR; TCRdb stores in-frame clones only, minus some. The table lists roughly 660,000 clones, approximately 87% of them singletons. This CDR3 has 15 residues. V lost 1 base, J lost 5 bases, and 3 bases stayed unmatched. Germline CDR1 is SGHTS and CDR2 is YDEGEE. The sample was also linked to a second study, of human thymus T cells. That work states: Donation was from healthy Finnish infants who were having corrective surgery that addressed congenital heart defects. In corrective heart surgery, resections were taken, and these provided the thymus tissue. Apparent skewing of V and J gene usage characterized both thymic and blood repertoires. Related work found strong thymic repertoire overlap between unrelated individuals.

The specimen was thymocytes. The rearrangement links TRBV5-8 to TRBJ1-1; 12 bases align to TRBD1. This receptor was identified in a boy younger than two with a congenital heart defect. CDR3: CASSLRDRGRTEAFF. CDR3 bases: TGTGCCAGCAGCTTGAGGGACAGGGGGCGAACTGAAGCTTTCTTT.